Each of the 30 T cell receptor beta chains below was sequenced from the same sample in a study of T cell clones after liver transplantation. Method: immunoSEQ multiplex PCR; TCRdb's copy keeps in-frame clones and lacks some. The sample records roughly 80,000 clones, 70% to 90% being singletons. The sequences come from CD4+ T cells from blood, collected at the 22-month timepoint. The receptor source for this set is a human patient who received a liver transplant. The graft donor may have given rise to some T cells.

The chain is built from TRBV15 and TRBJ2-1, with 9 bases lining up with TRBD2. This CDR3 is 15 amino acids long. V lost 3 bases and J lost 2; bases outside the gene matches: 2. Germline CDR1 LNHNV, CDR2 YYDKDF (reference sequence). In DNA, the CDR3 is TGTGCCACCAGCAGGTCTAGCGGGACCTACAATGAGCAGTTCTTC. Residues: CATSRSSGTYNEQFF.

To note about this clone: Different DNA sequences within this sample yield the same CDR3. The gene calls are TRBV29-1 and TRBJ2-1; 13 nucleotides agree with TRBD2. J was trimmed by 6 bases and V by 0 bases; bases with no gene match: 5. Germline CDR1 is SQVTM and CDR2 is ANQGSEA. This CDR3 has 16 amino acids. The CDR3 protein is CSVEDLLAGGVNEQFF. For the CDR3, the DNA is TGCAGCGTTGAAGATCTACTAGCGGGGGGGGTCAATGAGCAGTTCTTC.

The rearrangement uses TRBV29-1 and TRBJ2-5; the D is unclear. V lost 3 bases and J lost 5, with 13 bases in between. The CDR3 spans 13 residues. The V gene's germline CDR1 is SQVTM and CDR2 ANQGSEA. CDR3 region: CSVDLGPRETQYF. Written as DNA, the CDR3 is TGCAGCGTTGACTTAGGACCCCGGGAGACCCAGTACTTC.

On this clone itself: An end of the junction does not agree with germline; a read error may underlie this. The chain has TRBV15 and TRBJ2-2, with TRBD1 matching over 8 bases. Per germline, CDR1 LNHNV and CDR2 YYDKDF (reference sequence). CDR3 size: 15 residues. Written as DNA, the CDR3 is TGTGCCACCAGCCGAGACAGGGGTGACACCGGGGAGCTGTTTTTT. Translated, it gives CATSRDRGDTGELFF. The full variable domain, rest sourced from reference TRBV15 and TRBJ2-2, is DAMVIQNPRYQVTQFGKPVTLSCSQTLNHNVMYWYQQKSSQAPKLLFHYYDKDFNNEADTPDNFQSRRPNTSFCFLDIRSPGLGDTAMYLCATSRDRGDTGELFFGEGSRLTVL.

This chain connects TRBV7-9 to TRBJ1-1; D is perhaps TRBD1 (5 bases). The V gene's germline CDR1 is SEHNR and CDR2 FQNEAQ (reference sequence). The CDR3 loop spans 14 amino acids. Trimming shortened V by 2 bases and J by 4 bases, and 11 bases separated the two germline ends. The CDR3 region is CASSLRGDATEAFF. In nucleotides, the CDR3 is TGTGCCAGCAGCTTAAGGGGAGACGCCACTGAAGCTTTCTTT.

In this sample, this clone turned up a few times. The chain is built from TRBV5-4 and TRBJ1-5, with TRBD1 identical over 8 bases. The V gene's germline CDR1 is SGHNT and CDR2 YYREEE (reference sequence). V trimming: 3 bases; J trimming: 3 bases; junction bases outside the gene matches: 5. The CDR3 consists of 15 residues. The CDR3: CASSSRTGNNQPQHF. The CDR3 DNA sequence: TGTGCCAGCAGCTCGCGGACAGGGAACAATCAGCCCCAGCATTTT. Full variable domain (rest looked up from reference TRBV5-4 and TRBJ1-5): ETGVTQSPTHLIKTRGQQVTLRCSSQSGHNTVSWYQQALGQGPQFIFQYYREEENGRGNFPPRFSGLQFPNYSSELNVNALELDDSALYLCASSSRTGNNQPQHFGDGTRLSIL.

J is TRBJ1-1 and V is TRBV18, with 10 bases identical to TRBD1. Germline assignment: CDR1 KGHSH and CDR2 LQKENI. The CDR3 runs 17 residues. V lost 4 bases and J lost 5; bases outside the gene matches: 13. The CDR3 DNA sequence: TGTGCCAGCTCACTACGACAGGGGGCTACCCGAGGGACTGAAGCTTTCTTT. This codes for CASSLRQGATRGTEAFF.

This clone was seen only a few times. J is TRBJ1-4 and V is TRBV18; 8 bases map to TRBD1. Germline CDR1 and CDR2: KGHSH and LQKENI. The CDR3 spans 15 residues. V was pared by 3 bases and J by 7 bases, with 7 bases of the junction left unmatched. The CDR3 DNA is TGTGCCAGCTCACCGGACAGGGTTCGGAGTGAAAAACTGTTTTTT. It yields the protein CASSPDRVRSEKLFF.

Turning to this clone: At the DNA level, this CDR3 is encoded by other sequences in the same sample as well. The CDR3 here is CASSLGQGLGEQYF. For the CDR3, the DNA is TGTGCCAGCAGCTTAGGGCAGGGTTTGGGGGAGCAGTACTTC. The rearrangement links TRBV7-9 to TRBJ2-7; a possible D gene is TRBD1 (5 bases). The CDR3 is 14 amino acids. Germline CDR1 SEHNR, CDR2 FQNEAQ (reference sequence). V was clipped by 1 base and J by 7 bases, with 14 bases between them. Drawing the rest from reference TRBV7-9 and TRBJ2-7, the complete variable domain is DTGVSQNPRHKITKRGQNVTFRCDPISEHNRLYWYRQTLGQGPEFLTYFQNEAQLEKSRLLSDRFSAERPKGSFSTLEIQRTEQGDSAMYLCASSLGQGLGEQYFGPGTRLTVT.

This clone was observed a single time. The chain employs TRBV4-1 and TRBJ2-7; D might be TRBD1 or TRBD2, each matching 5 bases. Germline V CDR1 and CDR2: MGHRA, YSYEKL. There are 18 residues in the CDR3. V was pared by 1 base and J by 5 bases, with 24 bases between. CDR3 amino acids: CASSQGIPGPGNSHEQYF. The CDR3, as DNA: TGCGCCAGCAGCCAAGGTATACCGGGACCGGGAAATTCTCACGAGCAGTACTTC.

The chain couples TRBV10-3 to TRBJ2-7; 16 bases match TRBD2. The CDR3 loop spans 16 amino acids. Germline CDR1 reads ENHRY; CDR2 reads SYGVKD. With V trimmed by 6 bases and J by 6 bases, 8 bases remained unmatched. The CDR3 DNA is TGTGCCATCAGGAGAGGGACTAGCGGGGGGGCGGGCGAGCAGTACTTC. Amino acid sequence: CAIRRGTSGGAGEQYF.

The rearrangement uses TRBV7-9 and TRBJ1-2; TRBD1 matches 8 bases. The CDR3 sequence is 18 residues long. V trimming: 5 bases; J trimming: 1 base; junction bases outside the gene matches: 15. The germline V gene encodes CDR1 SEHNR and CDR2 FQNEAQ (reference sequence). The CDR3 loop is CASSGRWAGGTYNYGYTF. In DNA form, the CDR3 reads TGTGCCAGCAGCGGACGGTGGGCAGGGGGCACTTATAACTATGGCTACACCTTC.

J is TRBJ2-3 and V is TRBV7-3; D is unresolved. In germline, CDR1 is SGHTA, CDR2 FQGTGA. This CDR3 has 13 residues. V was clipped by 5 bases and J by 4 bases, with 10 bases between them. The CDR3: CASSRTYSDTQYF. For the CDR3, the DNA is TGTGCCAGCAGCCGAACGTACTCAGATACGCAGTATTTT.

This sequence joins TRBV27 and TRBJ2-7, with D perhaps being TRBD1 or TRBD2 (8 bases each). This CDR3 region has 18 residues. V was pared by 5 bases and J by 3 bases, with 26 bases between. CDR1 is MNHEY and CDR2 is SMNVEV in the germline V gene (reference sequence). The CDR3 bases are TGTGCCAGCAGTCGATGGGACAGGATGCTAGCGGGCGGCTACGAGCAGTACTTC. Translating it yields CASSRWDRMLAGGYEQYF.

This clone appeared a few times. This chain connects TRBV18 to TRBJ2-7; TRBD1 agrees at 9 bases. CDR3 length: 16 amino acids. Losses at the gene ends were 4 bases for V and 2 bases for J; bases not matched to a gene: 9. The germline V gene has CDR1 KGHSH and CDR2 LQKENI. In DNA, the CDR3 is TGTGCCAGCTCACACACGGGACAGGGCCCAACCTACGAGCAGTACTTC. It specifies CASSHTGQGPTYEQYF. The whole variable domain, filled in from reference TRBV18 and TRBJ2-7, reads NAGVMQNPRHLVRRRGQEARLRCSPMKGHSHVYWYRQLPEEGLKFMVYLQKENIIDESGMPKERFSAEFPKEGPSILRIQQVVRGDSAAYFCASSHTGQGPTYEQYFGPGTRLTVT.

V is TRBV7-6 and J is TRBJ2-1, with 9 bases lining up with TRBD1. The CDR3 extends over 15 amino acids. Germline CDR1 reads SGHVS; CDR2 reads FNYEAQ. With 4 bases clipped from V and 8 bases from J, the junction kept 9 bases outside the gene matches. CDR3 sequence: CASSSRDRAGDEQFF. The CDR3 bases are TGTGCCAGCAGCTCCCGGGACAGGGCGGGGGATGAGCAGTTCTTC.

This clone turned up a few times. The chain uses TRBV28 and TRBJ1-1; the match to TRBD1 covers 9 bases. The V segment lost 4 bases and the J segment 10 bases; nucleotides outside the gene matches: 4. CDR3 size: 12 residues. The germline CDR1 and CDR2 sequences are MDHEN and SYDVKM. In DNA, the CDR3 is TGTGCCAGCAGTTCCGGGACAGGGAGAGCTTTCTTT. Protein sequence: CASSSGTGRAFF.

This rearrangement joins TRBV5-6 to TRBJ2-3; 8 bases line up with TRBD2. CDR1 SGHDT and CDR2 YYEEEE come from the germline V gene. The length of the CDR3 is 14 residues. V shed 2 bases and J 2 bases; nucleotides not matched to a gene: 1. CDR3 DNA: TGTGCCAGCAGCTTAGCGGGGGACACAGATACGCAGTATTTT. Encoded protein: CASSLAGDTDTQYF. The variable domain in full, with the rest retrieved from reference TRBV5-6 and TRBJ2-3, is DAGVTQSPTHLIKTRGQQVTLRCSPKSGHDTVSWYQQALGQGPQFIFQYYEEEERQRGNFPDRFSGHQFPNYSSELNVNALLLGDSALYLCASSLAGDTDTQYFGPGTRLTVL.

This clone was seen a handful of times. At one of its ends the junction is not consistent with the germline gene, which may arise from a read error. V gene TRBV7-7 combines with J gene TRBJ2-5; 8 bases are a match to TRBD2. This CDR3 comprises 15 residues. CDR1 is SSHAT, CDR2 FNYEAQ, per germline (reference sequence). CDR3 region: CASSLVGTRVETQYF. In DNA, the CDR3 is TGTGCTAGCAGCTTAGTAGGGACTAGGGTAGAGACCCAGTACTTC.

The rearrangement joins TRBV18 to TRBJ2-3; a weak D match, TRBD2 (5 bases). Germline V gives CDR1 KGHSH, CDR2 LQKENI. V lost 0 bases and J lost 5, with 12 bases in between. The length of the CDR3 is 15 residues. In DNA form, the CDR3 reads TGTGCCAGCTCACCACCGAGTCTAGCAGAAGATACGCAGTATTTT. Translated, it gives CASSPPSLAEDTQYF.

V gene TRBV6-5 combines with J gene TRBJ2-7; 10 nucleotides match TRBD1. CDR1 and CDR2 (germline): MNHEY, SVGAGI. The CDR3 covers 13 residues. Trimming took 6 bases from V and 5 from J; bases not matched to a gene: 4. CDR3 amino acids: CASRRDRGDEQYF. The CDR3, as DNA: TGTGCCAGCAGGAGGGACAGGGGCGACGAGCAGTACTTC.

This clone was counted a single time. Its ends do not fully match the called genes, so a read error is possible. The chain uses TRBV27 and TRBJ2-1; no firm D call. The CDR3 is made up of 12 amino acids. In germline, CDR1 is MNHEY, CDR2 SMNVEV (reference sequence). This chain's CDR3 is CASSETDHPQVF. CDR3 nucleotide sequence: TGTGCCAGCTCCGAAACAGACCATCCCCAGGTCTTC.

The chain links TRBV6-5 to TRBJ1-1, with D hard to call. The germline V gene has CDR1 MNHEY and CDR2 SVGAGI. The CDR3 has 14 residues. V was pared by 2 bases and J by 6 bases, with 13 bases between. CDR3 sequence: CASSYDPFKAEAFF. The CDR3 nucleotides read TGTGCCAGCAGTTACGACCCATTCAAGGCTGAAGCTTTCTTT.

This sequence joins TRBV5-4 and TRBJ1-3, with 9 bases that match TRBD1. CDR3 length equals 12 residues. Germline-derived CDR1 and CDR2 are SGHNT and YYREEE (reference sequence). The V segment lost 10 bases and the J segment 4 bases; nucleotides outside the gene matches: 3. The CDR3 coding sequence is TGTGCCGGAGGACAGGGGGGAAACACCATATATTTT. This gives the protein CAGGQGGNTIYF.

The rearrangement links TRBV7-3 to TRBJ2-2, with D perhaps given as TRBD1 or TRBD2 (6 bases each). Germline assignment: CDR1 SGHTA and CDR2 FQGTGA. The CDR3 has 16 amino acids. The ends were cut back, 1 base at V and 2 bases at J, with 11 bases in the middle. CDR3 protein: CASSLNGGLNTGELFF. In nucleotides, the CDR3 is TGTGCCAGCAGCTTAAACGGGGGCCTTAACACCGGGGAGCTGTTTTTT.

This clone is a singleton in its sample. V gene TRBV7-2 combines with J gene TRBJ1-2; D unclear. V lost 5 bases to trimming and J lost 1 base, with 14 bases between them. This CDR3 has 15 residues. Germline V CDR1 and CDR2: SGHTA, FQGNSA. The CDR3 nucleotides are TGTGCCAGCAGCATCGGGCCCTTTATTAACTATGGCTACACCTTC. This gives the protein CASSIGPFINYGYTF.

This chain uses TRBV7-2 with TRBJ1-5; no clear D. There are 15 residues in the CDR3. Germline assignment: CDR1 SGHTA and CDR2 FQGNSA. V shed 3 bases and J shed 4 bases, with 13 bases lying between them. DNA of the CDR3: TGTGCCAGCAGCTTTTTGGTGTCAGTAAATCAGCCCCAGCATTTT. Its translation is CASSFLVSVNQPQHF.

The chain is built from TRBV14 and TRBJ2-1, with D perhaps assigned TRBD1 or TRBD2 (5 bases each). Germline CDR1 SGHDN, CDR2 FVKESK. Trimming shortened V by 1 base and J by 5 bases, and 9 bases separated the two germline ends. The CDR3 runs 14 residues. In nucleotides, the CDR3 is TGTGCCAGCAGCCAAGTCGGGGCAAACAATGAGCAGTTCTTC. It codes for CASSQVGANNEQFF.

This clone was detected only a few times. The rearrangement links TRBV5-6 to TRBJ2-3; D ambiguous. The CDR3 consists of 14 residues. The V end lost 0 bases, the J end lost 4 bases, and 9 bases lay between the germline ends. Germline V gene data show CDR1 as SGHDT and CDR2 as YYEEEE. The CDR3 bases are TGTGCCAGCAGCTTGGTAGAAAGCGCAGATACGCAGTATTTT. Its protein is CASSLVESADTQYF. Full variable domain (missing parts from reference TRBV5-6 and TRBJ2-3): DAGVTQSPTHLIKTRGQQVTLRCSPKSGHDTVSWYQQALGQGPQFIFQYYEEEERQRGNFPDRFSGHQFPNYSSELNVNALLLGDSALYLCASSLVESADTQYFGPGTRLTVL.

In this sample, this clone turned up a few times. The genes are TRBV7-9 and TRBJ2-5, with TRBD2 identical over 13 bases. CDR1 SEHNR and CDR2 FQNEAQ come from the germline V gene (reference sequence). This CDR3 comprises 16 residues. After removal of 5 bases from V and 2 bases from J, the junction contained 5 bases not matched to a gene. The CDR3 DNA reads as TGTGCCAGCAGCCCCGGGACTAGCGGGGTACAAGAGACCCAGTACTTC. Translating it yields CASSPGTSGVQETQYF.